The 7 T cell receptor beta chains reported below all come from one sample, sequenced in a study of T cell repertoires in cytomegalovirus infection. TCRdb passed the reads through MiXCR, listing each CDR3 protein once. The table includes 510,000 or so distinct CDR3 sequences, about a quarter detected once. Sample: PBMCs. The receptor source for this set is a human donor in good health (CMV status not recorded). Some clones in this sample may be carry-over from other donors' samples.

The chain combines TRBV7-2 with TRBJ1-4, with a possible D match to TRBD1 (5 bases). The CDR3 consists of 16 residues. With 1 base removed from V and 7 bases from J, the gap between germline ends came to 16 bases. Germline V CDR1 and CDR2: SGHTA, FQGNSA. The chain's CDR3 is CASSLVSGQGSEKLFF. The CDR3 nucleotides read TGTGCCAGCAGCTTAGTAAGCGGGCAGGGATCTGAAAAACTGTTTTTT.

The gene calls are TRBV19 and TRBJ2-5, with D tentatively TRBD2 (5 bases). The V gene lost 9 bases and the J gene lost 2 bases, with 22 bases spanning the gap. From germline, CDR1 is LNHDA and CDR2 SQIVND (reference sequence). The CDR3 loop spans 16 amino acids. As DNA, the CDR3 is TGTGCCAGCCAGAGTCTCCGAGCGGACCAACAAGAGACCCAGTACTTC. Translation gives CASQSLRADQQETQYF. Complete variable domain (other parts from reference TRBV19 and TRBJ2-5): DGGITQSPKYLFRKEGQNVTLSCEQNLNHDAMYWYRQDPGQGLRLIYYSQIVNDFQKGDIAEGYSVSREKKESFPLTVTSAQKNPTAFYLCASQSLRADQQETQYFGPGTRLLVL.

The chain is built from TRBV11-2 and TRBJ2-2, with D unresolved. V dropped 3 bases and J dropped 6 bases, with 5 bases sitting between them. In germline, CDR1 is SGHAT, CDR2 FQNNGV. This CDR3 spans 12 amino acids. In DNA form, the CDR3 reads TGTGCCAGCAGCTTCAGCTCCGGGGAGCTGTTTTTT. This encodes CASSFSSGELFF.

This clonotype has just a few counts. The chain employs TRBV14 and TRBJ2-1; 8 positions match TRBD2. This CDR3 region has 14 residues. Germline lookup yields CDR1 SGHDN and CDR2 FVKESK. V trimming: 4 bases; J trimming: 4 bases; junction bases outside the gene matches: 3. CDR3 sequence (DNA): TGTGCCAGCAGCCGTCGACTAGCGTACAATGAGCAGTTCTTC. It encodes CASSRRLAYNEQFF. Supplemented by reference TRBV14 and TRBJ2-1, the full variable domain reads EAGVTQFPSHSVIEKGQTVTLRCDPISGHDNLYWYRRVMGKEIKFLLHFVKESKQDESGMPNNRFLAERTGGTYSTLKVQPAELEDSGVYFCASSRRLAYNEQFFGPGTRLTVL.

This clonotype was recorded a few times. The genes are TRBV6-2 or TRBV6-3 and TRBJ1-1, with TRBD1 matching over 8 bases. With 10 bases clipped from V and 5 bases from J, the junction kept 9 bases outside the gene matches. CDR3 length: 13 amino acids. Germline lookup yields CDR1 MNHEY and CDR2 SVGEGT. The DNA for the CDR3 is TGTGCCACCTTAGACAGGGGTGAGACTGAAGCTTTCTTT. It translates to CATLDRGETEAFF.

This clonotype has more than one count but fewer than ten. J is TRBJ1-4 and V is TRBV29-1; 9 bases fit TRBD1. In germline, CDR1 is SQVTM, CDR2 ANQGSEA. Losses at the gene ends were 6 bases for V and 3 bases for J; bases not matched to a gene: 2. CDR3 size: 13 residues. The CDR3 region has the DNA TGCAGCGTCCGGACAGGGGCTAATGAAAAACTGTTTTTT. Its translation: CSVRTGANEKLFF.

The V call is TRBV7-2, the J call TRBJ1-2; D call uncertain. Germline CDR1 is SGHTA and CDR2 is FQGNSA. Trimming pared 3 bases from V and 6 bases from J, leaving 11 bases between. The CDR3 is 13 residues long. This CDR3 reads CASSFGMADGYTF. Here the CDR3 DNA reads TGTGCCAGCAGCTTCGGGATGGCCGATGGCTACACCTTC.